This is a list of T cell receptor beta chains from one sample in a study of blood T cells in healthy people across ages. Via MiXCR, TCRdb re-called the 5' RACE reads, giving one row per CDR3 protein. The data hold 920,000 or so distinct CDR3 sequences, with under 55% observed a single time. Source material: blood. The receptor source for this set is a woman aged 60 to 75 in good health. The CDR3 runs from the conserved cysteine through the conserved F or W. Rows may omit the clone size; those that give it use once, few, many or a size class.

>13|TRBV25-1|few
CASRSEGNEKLFF
>15|TRBV5-1|-
CASSHRTGASYEQYF
>14|TRBV12-3/TRBV12-4|few
CASSKTATNEKLFF
>16|TRBV6-5|-
CASSYPTGGSTDTQYF
>14|TRBV6-2/TRBV6-3|few
CASSVAGLYNEQFF
>12|TRBV20-1|-
CSARDLLETQYF
>17|TRBV21-1|-
CASSKRPFGQMEETQYF
>15|TRBV7-9|-
CASSLEGTQNYGYTF
>15|TRBV2|few
CASSGVDISSYEQYF
>16|TRBV28|-
CASSLVGLAGTGELFF
>8|TRBV20-1|once
CSAPPFFF
>12|TRBV20-1|-
CSARASAETQYF
>14|TRBV3-1|-
CASSHTSGDNEQFF
>14|TRBV9|-
CASSLAPTPNVLTF
>17|TRBV7-3|few
CASSPGLAGGPWDTQYF
>15|TRBV5-1|-
CASSRIAGGGHEQFF
>13|TRBV18|few
CASSPRERDGYTF
>14|TRBV6-2/TRBV6-3|many
CASRSGGAQETQYF
>16|TRBV5-1|-
CASHPGGQGTWNEQFF
>18|TRBV6-1|few
CASGRGLAGEWGGYEQFF
>15|TRBV28|many
CASRSPGPPVSEQYF
>12|TRBV13|many
CASSLAGDIQYF
>15|TRBV12-3/TRBV12-4|-
CASSLSEQAGQPQHF
>15|TRBV20-1|-
CSAPSGRESPDTQYF
>15|TRBV28|-
CASSNTGGLHHEQYF
>16|TRBV27|-
CASSLAYRGTSYEQYF